This TCR beta chain is from a study of human T cells and chemical hapten exposure. The time point denotes: patch test 3, about 24 weeks after DPC sensitization. Treatment of the sample: therapeutic diphenylcyclopropenone sensitization with weekly scalp DPC. In TCRdb, the RACE reads were re-called with MiXCR into one record per CDR3 protein. The table includes 150,000 to 200,000 distinct CDR3 sequences, 25% to 35% detected once. This clonotype was seen repeatedly, ten times or more. The sequence came from a woman aged 18-30 years with alopecia areata. Some clones in this sample may be carry-over from other donors' samples. This specimen was whole blood, taken in connection with sensitization to the hapten diphenylcyclopropenone (DPC).

CDR3 bases: TGTGCCAGCAGCCCACACAGGGTTTATGGCTACACCTTC. This codes for CASSPHRVYGYTF. The V gene is TRBV7-9, the J gene TRBJ1-2; TRBD1 is a possible D gene (6 bases). The CDR3 sequence is 13 residues long. V was trimmed by 5 bases and J by 5 bases, leaving 12 bases between them. The germline V gene has CDR1 SEHNR and CDR2 FQNEAQ (reference sequence).